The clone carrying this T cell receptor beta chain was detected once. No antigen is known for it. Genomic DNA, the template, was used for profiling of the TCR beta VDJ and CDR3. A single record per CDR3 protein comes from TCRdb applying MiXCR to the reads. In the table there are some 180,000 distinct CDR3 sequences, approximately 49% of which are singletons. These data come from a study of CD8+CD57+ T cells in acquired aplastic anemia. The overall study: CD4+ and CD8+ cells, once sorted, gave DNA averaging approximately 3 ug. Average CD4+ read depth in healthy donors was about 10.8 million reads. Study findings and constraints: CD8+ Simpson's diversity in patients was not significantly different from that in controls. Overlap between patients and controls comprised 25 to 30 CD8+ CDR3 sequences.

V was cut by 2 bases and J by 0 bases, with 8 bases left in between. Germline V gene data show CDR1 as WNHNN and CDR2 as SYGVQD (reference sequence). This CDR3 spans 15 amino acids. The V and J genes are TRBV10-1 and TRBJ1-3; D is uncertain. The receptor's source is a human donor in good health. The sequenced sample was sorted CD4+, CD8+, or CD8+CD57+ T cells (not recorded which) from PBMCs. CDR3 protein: CASSETQDSGNTIYF. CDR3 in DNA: TGCGCCAGCAGTGAGACGCAGGACTCTGGAAACACCATATATTTT.